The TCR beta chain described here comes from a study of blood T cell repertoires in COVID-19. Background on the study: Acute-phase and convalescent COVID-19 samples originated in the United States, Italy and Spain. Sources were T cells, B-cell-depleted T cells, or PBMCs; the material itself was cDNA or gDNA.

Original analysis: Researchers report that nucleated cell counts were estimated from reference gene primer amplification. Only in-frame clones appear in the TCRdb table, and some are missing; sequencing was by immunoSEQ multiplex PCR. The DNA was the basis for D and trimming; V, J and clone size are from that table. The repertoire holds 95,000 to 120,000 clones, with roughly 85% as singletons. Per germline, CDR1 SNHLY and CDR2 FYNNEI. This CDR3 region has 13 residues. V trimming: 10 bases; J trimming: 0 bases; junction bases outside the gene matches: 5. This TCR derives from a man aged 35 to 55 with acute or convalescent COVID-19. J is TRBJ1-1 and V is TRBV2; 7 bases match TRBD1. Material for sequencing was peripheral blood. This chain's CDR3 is CATRQGLNTEAFF. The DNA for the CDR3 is TGTGCCACCCGACAGGGCCTGAACACTGAAGCTTTCTTT.